This TCR beta chain was sequenced for a study of T cells in localized non-small cell lung cancer. Profiling relied on immunoSEQ multiplex PCR, and the TCRdb table lists in-frame clones only, not all of them. The table has about 21,000 clones, approximately 86% seen once. Study findings and constraints: Without multi-region sequencing, intratumor heterogeneity could not be excluded. When the top 100 tumor clones were examined, a median about 60 of them also appeared in the adjacent lung, which was paired and uninvolved. Uninvolved adjacent lung showed the highest T cell clonality, exceeding tumor. Patients showing higher blood T cell density tended to see longer overall survival.

As for this clone: Antigen unknown.

With V trimmed by 6 bases and J by 5 bases, 12 bases remained unmatched. From germline, CDR1 is MDHEN and CDR2 SYDVKM. This CDR3 contains 15 residues. The chain employs TRBV28 and TRBJ2-5, with 7 bases fitting TRBD1. The receptor comes from a male donor aged 60 or older with stage II lung adenocarcinoma. The input for sequencing was peripheral blood mononuclear cells, taken before any cancer treatment. The CDR3 here is CASSHDEGARETQYF. CDR3 bases: TGTGCCAGCAGCCACGACGAGGGGGCCCGGGAGACCCAGTACTTC.